This T cell receptor (beta chain) was obtained from a study of cytomegalovirus exposure and HLA in healthy donors. This CDR3 has 18 residues. The junction had 10 bases not matched to a gene; V was cut back by 0 bases and J by 4 bases. Germline V gives CDR1 MGHRA, CDR2 YSYEKL. Primers included in the PCR were 60 Vbeta and 13 Jbeta primers. Repertoires were generated with immunoSEQ multiplex PCR, while TCRdb's copy carries only in-frame clones and drops some. The sample shows approximately 120,000 clones, approximately 80% of them seen only once. In regard to this clone: Antigen specificity is unknown.

Whole-study findings and limits: As a later analysis showed, a missense DCLRE1C variant was linked to trimming of TCR beta V- and J-genes.

The receptor's source is a woman aged 25 to 39 in good health and CMV-seronegative. The chain combines TRBV4-1 with TRBJ2-1, with TRBD2 matching over 9 bases. The sample comprised PBMCs. CDR3 in amino acids: CASSQDPSGTLGYNEQFF. For the CDR3, the DNA is TGCGCCAGCAGCCAAGATCCTAGCGGGACCTTGGGGTACAATGAGCAGTTCTTC.